This T cell receptor (beta chain) comes out of a study of patients and donors after allogeneic stem cell transplantation. TCRdb called the RT-PCR reads again in MiXCR, with one record for every CDR3 protein. This sample has some 960,000 distinct CDR3 sequences; around 17% occur once, and the top ten carry 5.5% to 6.5%. CDR3 size: 15 residues. The V gene end was trimmed by 3 bases and the J gene end by 5 bases; junction bases not matched to a gene: 4. CDR1 and CDR2 (germline): SGDLS, YYNGEE. The chain recombines TRBV9 with TRBJ2-2, with 10 bases identical to TRBD2. The sequence was obtained from a human donor who was either an allogeneic HSCT recipient or a stem cell or donor lymphocyte infusion donor (not recorded which). It is not recorded whose cells these are; they may come from a transplant donor. Sequencing was carried out using blood, either unsorted or a sorted T cell fraction (not recorded which). The CDR3 loop reads CASSGAAGGTGELFF. The CDR3 nucleotides are TGTGCCAGCAGCGGGGCAGCGGGGGGGACCGGGGAGCTGTTTTTT. Variable domain in full (rest from reference TRBV9 and TRBJ2-2): DSGVTQTPKHLITATGQRVTLRCSPRSGDLSVYWYQQSLDQGLQFLIQYYNGEERAKGNILERFSAQQFPDLHSELNLSSLELGDSALYFCASSGAAGGTGELFFGEGSRLTVL.